Presented here are 12 T cell receptor beta chains from one specimen sequenced in a study of shared T cell receptors in the human thymus. Repertoires were generated with immunoSEQ multiplex PCR, while TCRdb's copy carries only in-frame clones and drops some. The sample lists hundreds of thousands of clones, approximately 83% occurring once. The sample was also linked to a second study, of human thymus T cells.

Sequencing input: thymocytes. These TCRs come from a girl younger than two with a congenital heart defect.

The V gene is TRBV10-1, the J gene TRBJ1-5; a possible D gene is TRBD1 (6 bases). The germline V gene encodes CDR1 WNHNN and CDR2 SYGVQD (reference sequence). The CDR3 has 13 amino acids. Trimming stripped 0 bases from V and 6 bases from J, with 6 bases between. The CDR3 loop reads CASSESTGQPQHF. The CDR3 nucleotides are TGCGCCAGCAGTGAGTCGACAGGTCAGCCCCAGCATTTT.

The chain has TRBV7-2 and TRBJ2-1, with 8 bases that match TRBD2. Germline CDR1 reads SGHTA; CDR2 reads FQGNSA. J gave up 3 bases and V 3 bases, and 10 bases lay outside the gene matches. CDR3 length: 17 amino acids. DNA of the CDR3: TGTGCCAGCAGCTTCCCAAAACTTAGCGGGGACTACAATGAGCAGTTCTTC. Translating gives CASSFPKLSGDYNEQFF.

The chain combines TRBV5-1 with TRBJ2-1, with 8 positions matching TRBD1. The CDR3 consists of 20 residues. Germline-derived CDR1 and CDR2 are SGHRS and YFSETQ. With 2 bases clipped from V and 4 bases from J, the junction kept 20 bases outside the gene matches. CDR3 residues: CASSFADRASPHGLYNEQFF. CDR3 DNA: TGCGCCAGCAGCTTCGCGGACAGGGCCTCCCCCCACGGCCTTTACAATGAGCAGTTCTTC. The variable domain in full, completed from reference TRBV5-1 and TRBJ2-1, reads KAGVTQTPRYLIKTRGQQVTLSCSPISGHRSVSWYQQTPGQGLQFLFEYFSETQRNKGNFPGRFSGRQFSNSRSEMNVSTLELGDSALYLCASSFADRASPHGLYNEQFFGPGTRLTVL.

The chain is built from TRBV9 and TRBJ2-3; 7 bases map to TRBD1. V trimming: 2 bases; J trimming: 0 bases; junction bases outside the gene matches: 3. This CDR3 comprises 15 residues. The germline V gene has CDR1 SGDLS and CDR2 YYNGEE. The CDR3 loop is CASSVDRASTDTQYF. In nucleotides, the CDR3 is TGTGCCAGCAGCGTCGACAGGGCTAGCACAGATACGCAGTATTTT.

This chain connects TRBV6-1 to TRBJ1-6; no clear D. Germline CDR1 reads MNHNS; CDR2 reads SASEGT. With 4 bases removed from V and 0 bases from J, the gap between germline ends came to 22 bases. The CDR3 has 20 residues. The CDR3 DNA reads as TGTGCCAGCAGTGTAAGGCAGGTCAACACTTTTAGCTCCTATAATTCACCCCTCCACTTT. This codes for CASSVRQVNTFSSYNSPLHF.

The rearrangement uses TRBV5-6 and TRBJ1-1; 9 bases align to TRBD1. J gave up 11 bases and V 3 bases, and 8 bases lay outside the gene matches. Germline loops: CDR1 SGHDT, CDR2 YYEEEE. This CDR3 has 13 amino acids. Here the CDR3 DNA reads TGTGCCAGCAGCTGGGACAGGGAGGAGGCGGCTTTCTTT. Translated, it gives CASSWDREEAAFF.

The chain recombines TRBV6-1 with TRBJ1-1; 9 nucleotides match TRBD1. CDR3 size: 12 residues. Per the germline V gene, CDR1 is MNHNS and CDR2 is SASEGT. Trimming removed 10 bases from V and 2 bases from J; junction bases left unmatched: 2. CDR3 region: CATGQGNTEAFF. The CDR3 nucleotides are TGTGCCACGGGACAGGGAAACACTGAAGCTTTCTTT.

This clone came up a few times. J is TRBJ2-3 and V is TRBV5-8; TRBD2 matches at 7 bases. This CDR3 is built from 17 residues. The V gene's germline CDR1 is SGHTS and CDR2 YDEGEE. The V gene end was trimmed by 2 bases and the J gene end by 2 bases; junction bases not matched to a gene: 11. CDR3: CASSLTPSAGLTDTQYF. CDR3 DNA sequence: TGTGCCAGCAGCTTAACCCCCTCAGCGGGGCTCACAGATACGCAGTATTTT. Full variable domain (remainder filled in from reference TRBV5-8 and TRBJ2-3): EAGVTQSPTHLIKTRGQQATLRCSPISGHTSVYWYQQALGLGLQFLLWYDEGEERNRGNFPPRFSGRQFPNYSSELNVNALELEDSALYLCASSLTPSAGLTDTQYFGPGTRLTVL.

The V gene is TRBV27, the J gene TRBJ1-1; 7 positions match TRBD1. The length of the CDR3 is 16 residues. Looked up from germline, CDR1 is MNHEY and CDR2 is SMNVEV (reference sequence). The trim removed 5 bases at V and 0 bases at J, leaving 9 bases unmatched. The CDR3 nucleotides are TGTGCCAGCAGTCCTGGCCCGACAGGGTTGAACACTGAAGCTTTCTTT. Amino acids: CASSPGPTGLNTEAFF.

J is TRBJ2-5 and V is TRBV11-1, with D hard to call. Germline lookup yields CDR1 SGHAT and CDR2 FQDESV (reference sequence). Trimming removed 2 bases from V and 7 bases from J, with 11 bases in between. There are 13 residues in the CDR3. The CDR3 sequence is CASSLHWSGTQYF. CDR3 nucleotides: TGTGCCAGCAGCTTACATTGGTCGGGGACCCAGTACTTC.

The chain joins TRBV6-5 to TRBJ1-5, with 7 nucleotides matching TRBD1. Germline CDR1 MNHEY, CDR2 SVGAGI. With V trimmed by 2 bases and J by 6 bases, 7 bases remained unmatched. The CDR3 loop spans 15 amino acids. The CDR3 sequence is CASSYRGPKFQPQHF. The CDR3, as DNA: TGTGCCAGCAGTTACAGGGGGCCGAAGTTTCAGCCCCAGCATTTT.

The chain recombines TRBV29-1 with TRBJ2-7, with 8 bases identical to TRBD1. This CDR3 contains 14 residues. Germline V gives CDR1 SQVTM, CDR2 ANQGSEA. The junction had 5 bases not matched to a gene; V was cut back by 4 bases and J by 0 bases. DNA of the CDR3: TGCAGCGTTGTACAGGGGGTTTACTCCTACGAGCAGTACTTC. Translating it yields CSVVQGVYSYEQYF.